The rows below give T cell receptor beta chains drawn from one sample of a study of OX40 agonist ivuxolimab in advanced cancers. Sequenced by immunoSEQ multiplex PCR; TCRdb stores in-frame clones only, minus some. The sample has fewer than 100,000 clones, around 90% seen once. Specimen: CD4+ or CD8+ T cells sorted from blood, collected in a trial of the OX40 agonist ivuxolimab. These receptors came from an adult with an advanced solid tumor such as melanoma, head and neck, liver or kidney cancer. CDR3s include the opening cysteine and the closing phenylalanine or tryptophan. The D gene is left open where the match is weak. Size is omitted from some rows. Given values are once, few, many or a class for expanded clones.

V gene: TRBV6-1; D gene: .; clone size: .; J gene: TRBJ2-3; CDR3 protein: CASSDRDLTDTQYF; CDR3 DNA: TGTGCCAGCAGTGACAGAGACCTCACAGATACGCAGTATTTT
V gene: TRBV9; D gene: .; clone size: once; J gene: TRBJ2-6; CDR3 protein: CASSVDSAGANVLTF; CDR3 DNA: TGTGCCAGCAGCGTAGATAGTGCTGGGGCCAACGTCCTGACTTTC
V gene: TRBV15; D gene: .; clone size: .; J gene: TRBJ2-7; CDR3 protein: CATSREALGGTTYEQYF; CDR3 DNA: TGTGCCACCAGCAGAGAGGCATTGGGCGGGACGACGTACGAGCAGTACTTC
V gene: TRBV10-3; D gene: .; clone size: .; J gene: TRBJ2-1; CDR3 protein: CAISESSIGVNEQFF; CDR3 DNA: TGTGCCATCAGTGAGTCGAGCATAGGGGTCAATGAGCAGTTCTTC
V gene: TRBV4-1; D gene: .; clone size: .; J gene: TRBJ1-2; CDR3 protein: CASSPKGSRGYTF; CDR3 DNA: TGCGCCAGCAGCCCGAAGGGGTCGCGCGGCTACACCTTC
V gene: TRBV5-1; D gene: .; clone size: .; J gene: TRBJ2-7; CDR3 protein: CASSLGTSLSYEQYF; CDR3 DNA: TGCGCCAGCAGCTTGGGGACATCACTCTCCTACGAGCAGTACTTC
V gene: TRBV28; D gene: .; clone size: .; J gene: TRBJ1-5; CDR3 protein: CASSAPGFNQPQHF; CDR3 DNA: TGTGCCAGCAGTGCCCCAGGGTTTAACCAGCCCCAGCATTTT
V gene: TRBV11-3; D gene: TRBD2; clone size: .; J gene: TRBJ2-7; CDR3 protein: CASSLAGDTYEQYF; CDR3 DNA: TGTGCCAGCAGCTTGGCGGGAGACACCTACGAGCAGTACTTC
V gene: TRBV5-1; D gene: .; clone size: .; J gene: TRBJ2-7; CDR3 protein: CASSLIDLAEQYF; CDR3 DNA: TGCGCCAGCAGCTTGATAGACTTGGCTGAGCAGTACTTC
V gene: TRBV4-2; D gene: TRBD2; clone size: .; J gene: TRBJ2-5; CDR3 protein: CASSQGAALAAQETQYF; CDR3 DNA: TGTGCCAGCAGCCAAGGAGCGGCACTAGCGGCACAAGAGACCCAGTACTTC
V gene: TRBV5-6; D gene: .; clone size: .; J gene: TRBJ2-3; CDR3 protein: CASSLGRNRGDTQYF; CDR3 DNA: TGTGCCAGCAGCTTGGGCAGGAATCGAGGAGATACGCAGTATTTT
V gene: TRBV18; D gene: TRBD2; clone size: .; J gene: TRBJ2-2; CDR3 protein: CASSPIRLAGDLAGELFF; CDR3 DNA: TGTGCCAGCTCACCAATAAGACTAGCGGGAGACTTGGCCGGGGAGCTGTTTTTT
V gene: TRBV30; D gene: .; clone size: once; J gene: TRBJ1-6; CDR3 protein: CAWSVGSPLHF; CDR3 DNA: TGTGCCTGGAGTGTAGGCTCACCCCTCCACTTT
V gene: TRBV6-6; D gene: .; clone size: once; J gene: TRBJ2-7; CDR3 protein: CASSYDWVSEQYF; CDR3 DNA: TGTGCCAGCAGTTACGATTGGGTCTCCGAGCAGTACTTC
V gene: TRBV6-1; D gene: .; clone size: once; J gene: TRBJ2-3; CDR3 protein: CASSEDQGIITDTQYF; CDR3 DNA: TGTGCCAGCAGTGAAGACCAGGGAATTATCACAGATACGCAGTATTTT
V gene: TRBV5-1; D gene: .; clone size: .; J gene: TRBJ2-3; CDR3 protein: CASTGGAGTRTDTQYF; CDR3 DNA: TGCGCCAGCACAGGAGGGGCAGGGACGAGAACAGATACGCAGTATTTT
V gene: TRBV19; D gene: TRBD1; clone size: .; J gene: TRBJ2-5; CDR3 protein: CASSSWIGGKQETQYF; CDR3 DNA: TGTGCCAGTAGTAGTTGGATAGGGGGCAAACAAGAGACCCAGTACTTC
V gene: TRBV6-6; D gene: .; clone size: once; J gene: TRBJ1-2; CDR3 protein: CASSYVRGSEGYTF; CDR3 DNA: TGTGCCAGCAGTTACGTCAGGGGTTCTGAGGGCTACACCTTC
V gene: TRBV6-1; D gene: TRBD2; clone size: .; J gene: TRBJ2-3; CDR3 protein: CASSERLAGYTDTQYF; CDR3 DNA: TGTGCCAGCAGTGAGAGACTAGCGGGGTATACAGATACGCAGTATTTT
V gene: TRBV5-6; D gene: .; clone size: .; J gene: TRBJ2-4; CDR3 protein: CASSLVASRLAKNIQYF; CDR3 DNA: TGTGCCAGCAGCTTGGTAGCTAGCCGATTAGCCAAAAACATTCAGTACTTC
V gene: TRBV7-3; D gene: TRBD2; clone size: .; J gene: TRBJ2-5; CDR3 protein: CASSEGLAGTGAQYF; CDR3 DNA: TGTGCCAGCAGCGAGGGACTAGCGGGGACCGGGGCCCAGTACTTC
V gene: TRBV4-2; D gene: .; clone size: .; J gene: TRBJ2-3; CDR3 protein: CASSQDRPDTQYF; CDR3 DNA: TGTGCCAGCAGCCAAGATCGCCCAGATACGCAGTATTTT
V gene: TRBV19; D gene: .; clone size: few; J gene: TRBJ1-5; CDR3 protein: CASSATVQPQHF; CDR3 DNA: TGTGCCAGTAGTGCGACAGTTCAGCCCCAGCATTTT
V gene: TRBV18; D gene: .; clone size: .; J gene: TRBJ1-3; CDR3 protein: CASSPRDGPDSGNTIYF; CDR3 DNA: TGTGCCAGCTCACCTCGGGATGGACCAGACTCTGGAAACACCATATATTTT
V gene: TRBV10-2; D gene: TRBD1; clone size: .; J gene: TRBJ1-6; CDR3 protein: CANPLDRAAYNSPLHF; CDR3 DNA: TGCGCCAACCCACTGGACAGGGCCGCGTACAATTCACCCCTCCACTTT
V gene: TRBV6-1; D gene: .; clone size: .; J gene: TRBJ1-1; CDR3 protein: CASSEALRDRKNTEAFF; CDR3 DNA: TGTGCCAGCAGTGAAGCGTTACGGGACCGGAAGAACACTGAAGCTTTCTTT
V gene: TRBV9; D gene: .; clone size: .; J gene: TRBJ1-3; CDR3 protein: CASSPHRVGGNTIYF; CDR3 DNA: TGTGCCAGCAGCCCGCACAGGGTGGGGGGAAACACCATATATTTT
V gene: TRBV19; D gene: .; clone size: .; J gene: TRBJ2-1; CDR3 protein: CASSIGSRGRGNEQFF; CDR3 DNA: TGTGCCAGTAGTATAGGAAGCAGGGGAAGGGGCAATGAGCAGTTCTTC
V gene: TRBV10-3; D gene: .; clone size: .; J gene: TRBJ2-1; CDR3 protein: CAIAAAGRAVDEQFF; CDR3 DNA: TGTGCCATCGCCGCCGCGGGGCGAGCGGTGGATGAGCAGTTCTTC
V gene: TRBV19; D gene: TRBD1; clone size: .; J gene: TRBJ1-2; CDR3 protein: CASSIGDRGYGYTF; CDR3 DNA: TGTGCCAGTAGTATCGGGGACAGGGGGTATGGCTACACCTTC
V gene: TRBV10-3; D gene: .; clone size: .; J gene: TRBJ1-3; CDR3 protein: CAIETSGNTIYF; CDR3 DNA: TGTGCCATCGAGACCTCTGGAAACACCATATATTTT
V gene: TRBV15; D gene: .; clone size: .; J gene: TRBJ2-1; CDR3 protein: CATSIRTTQNEQFF; CDR3 DNA: TGTGCCACCAGCATAAGGACTACTCAAAATGAGCAGTTCTTC
V gene: TRBV4-2; D gene: TRBD2; clone size: .; J gene: TRBJ2-1; CDR3 protein: CASSRGGLAGGPSNEQFF; CDR3 DNA: TGTGCCAGCAGCCGAGGCGGGCTAGCGGGGGGGCCTAGCAATGAGCAGTTCTTC
V gene: TRBV6-1; D gene: .; clone size: .; J gene: TRBJ1-1; CDR3 protein: CAATAGEHTEAFF; CDR3 DNA: TGTGCCGCGACTGCCGGGGAGCACACTGAAGCTTTCTTT
V gene: TRBV28; D gene: .; clone size: few; J gene: TRBJ1-5; CDR3 protein: CASSLNGNQPQHF; CDR3 DNA: TGTGCCAGCAGTTTAAACGGAAATCAGCCCCAGCATTTT
V gene: TRBV27; D gene: .; clone size: .; J gene: TRBJ1-1; CDR3 protein: CASSVVGPNTEAFF; CDR3 DNA: TGTGCCAGCAGTGTGGTAGGGCCGAACACTGAAGCTTTCTTT
V gene: TRBV19; D gene: TRBD1; clone size: .; J gene: TRBJ2-7; CDR3 protein: CASSIGTGWYEQYF; CDR3 DNA: TGTGCCAGTAGTATAGGGACAGGGTGGTACGAGCAGTACTTC
V gene: TRBV19; D gene: TRBD1; clone size: .; J gene: TRBJ2-7; CDR3 protein: CASSSETGTGSYEQYF; CDR3 DNA: TGTGCCAGTAGTTCCGAGACCGGGACAGGGTCCTACGAGCAGTACTTC
V gene: TRBV28; D gene: TRBD1; clone size: .; J gene: TRBJ2-2; CDR3 protein: CASRRQGGTGELFF; CDR3 DNA: TGTGCCAGCAGACGACAGGGGGGCACCGGGGAGCTGTTTTTT
V gene: TRBV30; D gene: .; clone size: .; J gene: TRBJ1-5; CDR3 protein: CAWSRGGSFNQPQHF; CDR3 DNA: TGTGCCTGGAGTCGGGGCGGCAGCTTCAATCAGCCCCAGCATTTT
V gene: TRBV2; D gene: .; clone size: .; J gene: TRBJ1-1; CDR3 protein: CASSEVGRGNTEAFF; CDR3 DNA: TGTGCCAGCAGTGAAGTCGGACGGGGGAACACTGAAGCTTTCTTT
V gene: TRBV5-5; D gene: .; clone size: .; J gene: TRBJ2-2; CDR3 protein: CASSSSQGYTGELFF; CDR3 DNA: TGTGCCAGCAGCTCATCCCAGGGCTACACCGGGGAGCTGTTTTTT